The clone carrying this T cell receptor beta chain was detected ten times or more. This sample was included in a study of T cells in Graves' hyperthyroidism and ophthalmopathy. TCR beta CDR3 regions were amplified from RNA transcripts. With the HTBI primer set, the TCR CDR3 went through a first round of RT-PCR. Using its own MiXCR run on the multiplex PCR reads, TCRdb lists one record per CDR3 protein. The sample comprises over 200,000 distinct CDR3 sequences, roughly 15% of which are singletons, and about an eighth rests with the top ten. These patients, aged 18 to 65, had recently diagnosed hyperthyroidism lasting under 2 months. Diagnoses were established using clinical symptoms, serum thyroxine and TRAb, thyroid ultrasound and orbital computed tomography. Preceding any ophthalmopathy symptoms, the blood sample dates from first hyperthyroidism diagnosis. The specimen sequenced was blood. The source is a woman aged 40 to 50 with Graves' hyperthyroidism that later progressed to Graves' ophthalmopathy.

CDR3 amino acids: CSANPGRHSYEQYF. The CDR3 bases are TGCAGTGCTAACCCCGGGAGGCACTCCTACGAGCAGTACTTC. V usage is TRBV20-1 and J usage is TRBJ2-7, with 7 bases fitting TRBD2. The trim removed 4 bases at V and 0 bases at J, leaving 6 bases unmatched. The CDR3 sequence is 14 residues long. Germline lookup yields CDR1 DFQATT and CDR2 SNEGSKA (reference sequence).